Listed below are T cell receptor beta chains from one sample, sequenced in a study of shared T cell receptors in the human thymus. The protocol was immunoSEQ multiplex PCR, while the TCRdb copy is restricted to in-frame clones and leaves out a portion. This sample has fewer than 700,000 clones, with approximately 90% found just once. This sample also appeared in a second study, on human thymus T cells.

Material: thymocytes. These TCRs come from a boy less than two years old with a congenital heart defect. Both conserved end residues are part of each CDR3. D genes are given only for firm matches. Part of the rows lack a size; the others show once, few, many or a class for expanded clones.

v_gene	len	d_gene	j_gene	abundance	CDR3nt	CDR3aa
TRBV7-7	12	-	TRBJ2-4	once	TGTGCTAGCAGCCCCGGGAACGGGAAGAAGTACTTC	CASSPGNGKKYF
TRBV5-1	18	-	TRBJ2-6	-	TGCGCCAGCAGCTTGGTTTTGTGGCCGCCCTCTGGGGCCAACGTCCTGACTTTC	CASSLVLWPPSGANVLTF
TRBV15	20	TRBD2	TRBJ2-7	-	TGTGCCACCAGCAGATTCCCGGGGAGGGGCCCCAACCTCCCCCTTTACGAGCAGTACTTC	CATSRFPGRGPNLPLYEQYF
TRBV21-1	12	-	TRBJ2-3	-	TGTGCCGGCGGGGAACGGGCAGATACGCAGTATTTT	CAGGERADTQYF
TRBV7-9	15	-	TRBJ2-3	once	TGTGCCAGCAGCTTTACCCAGGGCGACACAGATACGCAGTATTTT	CASSFTQGDTDTQYF
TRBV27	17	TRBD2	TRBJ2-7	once	TGTGCCAGCAGTTTAGTGCGAGGAGCGGGGCCCTCCTACGAGCAGTACTTC	CASSLVRGAGPSYEQYF
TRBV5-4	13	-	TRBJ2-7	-	TGTGCCAGCAGCTTGGCCGGCTCCTACGAGCAGTACTTC	CASSLAGSYEQYF
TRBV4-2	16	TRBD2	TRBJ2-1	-	TGTGCCAGCAGCCCCAGTAGCGGGAGCTCCTACAATGAGCAGTTCTTC	CASSPSSGSSYNEQFF
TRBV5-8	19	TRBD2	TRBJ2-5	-	TGTGCCAGCAGCTTGGTTGCCATGATAAGGGGACTAGCGGTAGAGACCCAGTACTTC	CASSLVAMIRGLAVETQYF
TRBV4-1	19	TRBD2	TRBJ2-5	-	TGCGCCAGCAGCCAAGAGCGGGTGGCTAGCGGGAGTGTCTGGGAGACCCAGTACTTC	CASSQERVASGSVWETQYF
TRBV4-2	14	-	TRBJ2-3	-	TGTGCCAGCAGCCAAGGGGGCGAGATAGGTACGCAGTATTTT	CASSQGGEIGTQYF
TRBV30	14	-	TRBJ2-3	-	TGTGCCTGGAGTACCCCCTGGGGGGCAGATACGCAGTATTTT	CAWSTPWGADTQYF
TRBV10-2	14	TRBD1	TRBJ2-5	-	TGCGCCAGCCTTTTTGGACAGGGCCAAGAGACCCAGTACTTC	CASLFGQGQETQYF
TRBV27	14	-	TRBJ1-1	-	TGTGCCAGCAGCTTAATACAGGGTAGCACTGAAGCTTTCTTT	CASSLIQGSTEAFF
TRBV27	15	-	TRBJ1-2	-	TGTGCCAGCAGTTTGGTCAGGGCGGATGTGTATGGCTACACCTTC	CASSLVRADVYGYTF
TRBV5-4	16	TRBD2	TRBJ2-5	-	TGTGCCAGCAGCCCGAGGACTAGCGGGAGGGCGGAGACCCAGTACTTC	CASSPRTSGRAETQYF
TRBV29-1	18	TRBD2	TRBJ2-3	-	TGCAGCGTTGTCAGGAGGGTAGCGGGAGCCCCCCCCACAGATACGCAGTATTTT	CSVVRRVAGAPPTDTQYF
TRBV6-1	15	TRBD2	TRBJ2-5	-	TGTGCCAGCACCCCCCCTAGCGGAGGGGTAGAGACCCAGTACTTC	CASTPPSGGVETQYF
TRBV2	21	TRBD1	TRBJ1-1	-	TGTGCCAGCAGTGAAGTATGGGACAGGTATTATCATACGATCATGAACACTGAAGCTTTCTTT	CASSEVWDRYYHTIMNTEAFF
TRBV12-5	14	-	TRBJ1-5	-	TGTGCTAGTGCCCTGACAGCGGGGGGTCAGCCCCAGCATTTT	CASALTAGGQPQHF
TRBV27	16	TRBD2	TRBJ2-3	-	TGTGCCAGCAGTTTCGGACTAGCGGGAGGGCCAGATACGCAGTATTTT	CASSFGLAGGPDTQYF
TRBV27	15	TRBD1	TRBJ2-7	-	TGTGCCAGCAGAACAACCGGGACAGAGACCTACGAGCAGTACTTC	CASRTTGTETYEQYF
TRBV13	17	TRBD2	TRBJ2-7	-	TGTGCCAGCAGCTTTGGGACTAGCGGGAAGGGAGGCTACGAGCAGTACTTC	CASSFGTSGKGGYEQYF
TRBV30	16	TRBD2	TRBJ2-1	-	TGTGCCTGGAGTAAAACAAGGACTAGCGGGAGCCATGAGCAGTTCTTC	CAWSKTRTSGSHEQFF
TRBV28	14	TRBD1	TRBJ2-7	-	TGTGCCAGCAGGCCACCAACCAGGGGGCTCGAGCAGTACTTC	CASRPPTRGLEQYF
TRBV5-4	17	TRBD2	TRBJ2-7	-	TGTGCCAGCAGCTACGGGACTAGCTGGGACTCGCCTTACGAGCAGTACTTC	CASSYGTSWDSPYEQYF
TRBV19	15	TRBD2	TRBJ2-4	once	TGTGCCAGTAGTTCCGAGGGCGGGGGGCATAGGATTCAGTACTTC	CASSSEGGGHRIQYF
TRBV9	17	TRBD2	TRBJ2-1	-	TGTGCCAGCAGCGTAGACTCGGGACTAGCGGGGATCAATGAGCAGTTCTTC	CASSVDSGLAGINEQFF
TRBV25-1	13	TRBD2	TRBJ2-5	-	TGTGCCACCTCTCTAGCGGGTGGGGAGACCCAGTACTTC	CATSLAGGETQYF
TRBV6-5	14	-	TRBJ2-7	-	TGTGCCAGCAGTCGACAGGCGTTGGTTTACGAGCAGTACTTC	CASSRQALVYEQYF
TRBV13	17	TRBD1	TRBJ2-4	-	TGTGCCAGCAGCTTGGGTCCAGGGGGCCTAGCCAAAAACATTCAGTACTTC	CASSLGPGGLAKNIQYF
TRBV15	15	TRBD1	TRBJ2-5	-	TGTGCCACCAGCAGACCACAGGGGCATCCAGAGACCCAGTACTTC	CATSRPQGHPETQYF
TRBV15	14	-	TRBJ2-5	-	TGTGCCACCAGCAGAGGGGACTCCCAAGAGACCCAGTACTTC	CATSRGDSQETQYF
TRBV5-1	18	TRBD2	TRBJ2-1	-	TGCGCCAGCAGCTTGAGTCTAGCGGAGGGAAGCTCCTACAATGAGCAGTTCTTC	CASSLSLAEGSSYNEQFF
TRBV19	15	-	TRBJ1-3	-	TGTGCCAGTAGTATGGCGGTGATCGCTGGAAACACCATATATTTT	CASSMAVIAGNTIYF
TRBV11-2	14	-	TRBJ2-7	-	TGTGCCAGCAGACATGGACCAGGGGACGGCGAGCAGTACTTC	CASRHGPGDGEQYF
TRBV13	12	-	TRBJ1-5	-	TGTGCCAGCAGCCCGGGCGGGGGGCCCCAGCATTTT	CASSPGGGPQHF
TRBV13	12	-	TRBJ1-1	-	TGTGCCAGCAGCTGGGCAGGATCAGTAGCTTTCTTT	CASSWAGSVAFF
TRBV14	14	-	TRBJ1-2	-	TGTGCCAGCAGCCAAGATGGCAGAAGTGTTGGCTACACCTTC	CASSQDGRSVGYTF
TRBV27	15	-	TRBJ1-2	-	TGTGCCAGCAGTTTATCGGCTTCAGGGGTTGAAGGCTACACCTTC	CASSLSASGVEGYTF
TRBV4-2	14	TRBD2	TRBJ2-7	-	TGTGCCAGCAGCCTTGCGGGAGGTTCCTACGAGCAGTACTTC	CASSLAGGSYEQYF